The clone carrying this T cell receptor beta chain was found once. These data come from a study of long-term antiretroviral therapy in people with HIV. The ends lost 4 bases at V and 2 bases at J; junction bases unmatched: 8. The CDR3 spans 16 residues. Germline values: CDR1 SGHRS, CDR2 YFSETQ. Sequencing relied on immunoSEQ assay v3.0, run at survey level. Repertoires were generated with immunoSEQ multiplex PCR, while TCRdb's copy carries only in-frame clones and drops some. The sample contains about 20,000 clones, about 78% of which appear only once. The clonotype comes from a woman aged 50 to 60 with HIV. This chain uses TRBV5-1 with TRBJ2-3; 9 bases fit TRBD1. The material sequenced was unsorted PBMCs, taken 0.3 years after starting antiretroviral therapy. For the CDR3, the DNA is TGCGCCAGCAGCATCGGGACAGGGTGGATCACAGATACGCAGTATTTT. This encodes CASSIGTGWITDTQYF.